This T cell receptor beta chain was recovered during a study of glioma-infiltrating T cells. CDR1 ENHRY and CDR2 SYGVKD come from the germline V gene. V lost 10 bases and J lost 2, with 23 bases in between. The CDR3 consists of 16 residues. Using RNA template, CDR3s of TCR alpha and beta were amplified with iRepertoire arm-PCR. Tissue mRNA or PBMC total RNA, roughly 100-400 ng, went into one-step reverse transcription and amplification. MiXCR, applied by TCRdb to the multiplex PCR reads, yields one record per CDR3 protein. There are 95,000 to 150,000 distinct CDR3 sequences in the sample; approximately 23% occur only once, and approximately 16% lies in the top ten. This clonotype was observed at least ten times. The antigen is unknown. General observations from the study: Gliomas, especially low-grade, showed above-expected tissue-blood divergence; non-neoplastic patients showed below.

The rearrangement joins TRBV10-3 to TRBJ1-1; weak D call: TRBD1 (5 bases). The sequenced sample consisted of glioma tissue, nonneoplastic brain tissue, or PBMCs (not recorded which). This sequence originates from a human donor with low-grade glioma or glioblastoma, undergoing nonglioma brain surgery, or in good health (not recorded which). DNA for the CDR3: TGTGCCACTCGCGATGGGACGGTTTACTTCAACACTGAAGCTTTCTTT. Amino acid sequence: CATRDGTVYFNTEAFF.